This is a list of T cell receptor beta chains from one sample in a study of T cell responses to AZD1222 COVID-19 vaccine. Measured with immunoSEQ multiplex PCR; TCRdb has only the in-frame clones, and not every one. The sample yields approximately 140,000 clones, 94% seen once. The source was peripheral blood, collected on day 0 of AZD1222 vaccination. These receptors all stem from an adult in good health. CDR3s include the opening cysteine and the closing phenylalanine or tryptophan. D genes are given only for firm matches. The listing skips clone size in some rows; elsewhere it reads once, few, many or a size class.

clone size: -; V gene: TRBV7-7; D gene: -; J gene: TRBJ1-2; CDR3 length: 12; CDR3 protein: CASSPLGDGYTF; CDR3 DNA: TGTGCCAGCAGCCCCTTGGGGGATGGCTACACCTTC
clone size: -; V gene: TRBV3-1/TRBV3-2; D gene: TRBD1; J gene: TRBJ1-1; CDR3 length: 17; CDR3 protein: CASSPNRGWNMNTEAFF; CDR3 DNA: TGTGCCAGCAGCCCTAACAGGGGGTGGAACATGAACACTGAAGCTTTCTTT
clone size: -; V gene: TRBV19; D gene: TRBD1; J gene: TRBJ1-1; CDR3 length: 15; CDR3 protein: CASSMTGGVNTEAFF; CDR3 DNA: TGTGCCAGTAGTATGACAGGGGGCGTGAACACTGAAGCTTTCTTT
clone size: -; V gene: TRBV29-1; D gene: TRBD2; J gene: TRBJ2-1; CDR3 length: 18; CDR3 protein: CSVARLAGEGGRYNEQFF; CDR3 DNA: TGCAGCGTTGCCAGACTAGCGGGAGAAGGCGGCCGCTACAATGAGCAGTTCTTC
clone size: once; V gene: TRBV5-1; D gene: -; J gene: TRBJ1-2; CDR3 length: 15; CDR3 protein: CASSLQGSAGYGYTF; CDR3 DNA: TGCGCCAGCAGCTTGCAGGGCAGTGCGGGCTATGGCTACACCTTC
clone size: -; V gene: TRBV5-8; D gene: -; J gene: TRBJ1-5; CDR3 length: 15; CDR3 protein: CASSLASYSNQPQHF; CDR3 DNA: TGTGCCAGCAGCTTGGCGTCATATAGCAATCAGCCCCAGCATTTT
clone size: once; V gene: TRBV19; D gene: -; J gene: TRBJ2-1; CDR3 length: 17; CDR3 protein: CASSIDRTPGPYNEQFF; CDR3 DNA: TGTGCCAGTAGTATAGACCGAACGCCGGGACCCTACAATGAGCAGTTCTTC
clone size: -; V gene: TRBV7-2; D gene: TRBD1; J gene: TRBJ1-5; CDR3 length: 16; CDR3 protein: CASSGDRGRGNQPQHF; CDR3 DNA: TGTGCCAGCAGCGGGGACAGGGGACGAGGCAATCAGCCCCAGCATTTT
clone size: -; V gene: TRBV19; D gene: -; J gene: TRBJ1-3; CDR3 length: 14; CDR3 protein: CASSILNRINTIYF; CDR3 DNA: TGTGCCAGTAGTATCCTCAACAGGATAAACACCATATATTTT
clone size: once; V gene: TRBV27; D gene: -; J gene: TRBJ1-1; CDR3 length: 14; CDR3 protein: CASSLSGDNTEAFF; CDR3 DNA: TGTGCCAGCAGTTTATCAGGGGATAACACTGAAGCTTTCTTT
clone size: -; V gene: TRBV11-2; D gene: TRBD2; J gene: TRBJ2-1; CDR3 length: 15; CDR3 protein: CASSLGVAGINEQFF; CDR3 DNA: TGTGCCAGCAGCTTAGGGGTAGCGGGAATCAATGAGCAGTTCTTC
clone size: -; V gene: TRBV19; D gene: -; J gene: TRBJ1-6; CDR3 length: 15; CDR3 protein: CASSVTGDYNSPLHF; CDR3 DNA: TGTGCCAGTAGTGTCACAGGAGACTATAATTCACCCCTCCACTTT
clone size: -; V gene: TRBV6-2/TRBV6-3; D gene: TRBD1; J gene: TRBJ2-5; CDR3 length: 14; CDR3 protein: CASSVSTGQETQYF; CDR3 DNA: TGTGCCAGCAGTGTTTCGACAGGGCAAGAGACCCAGTACTTC
clone size: -; V gene: TRBV5-5; D gene: -; J gene: TRBJ2-2; CDR3 length: 13; CDR3 protein: CASSLANTGELFF; CDR3 DNA: TGTGCCAGCAGCTTGGCAAACACCGGGGAGCTGTTTTTT
clone size: -; V gene: TRBV3-1/TRBV3-2; D gene: TRBD2; J gene: TRBJ2-5; CDR3 length: 15; CDR3 protein: CASSLWTSGGETQYF; CDR3 DNA: TGTGCCAGCAGCCTTTGGACTAGCGGAGGCGAGACCCAGTACTTC
clone size: -; V gene: TRBV6-5; D gene: -; J gene: TRBJ2-2; CDR3 length: 15; CDR3 protein: CASSPRTGNTGELFF; CDR3 DNA: TGTGCCAGCAGTCCCCGGACGGGTAACACCGGGGAGCTGTTTTTT
clone size: few; V gene: TRBV5-1; D gene: -; J gene: TRBJ1-3; CDR3 length: 15; CDR3 protein: CASSYRPGPGNTIYF; CDR3 DNA: TGCGCCAGCAGCTATCGACCGGGGCCTGGAAACACCATATATTTT
clone size: -; V gene: TRBV28; D gene: -; J gene: TRBJ1-1; CDR3 length: 11; CDR3 protein: CASSLWAEAFF; CDR3 DNA: TGTGCCAGCAGTTTATGGGCTGAAGCTTTCTTT
clone size: once; V gene: TRBV18; D gene: -; J gene: TRBJ1-2; CDR3 length: 16; CDR3 protein: CASSPRGGDDSYGYTF; CDR3 DNA: TGTGCCAGCTCACCGAGGGGGGGCGACGATAGCTATGGCTACACCTTC
clone size: -; V gene: TRBV3-1/TRBV3-2; D gene: -; J gene: TRBJ2-1; CDR3 length: 15; CDR3 protein: CASSQVGAYYNEQFF; CDR3 DNA: TGTGCCAGCAGCCAAGTGGGGGCCTATTACAATGAGCAGTTCTTC
clone size: -; V gene: TRBV18; D gene: -; J gene: TRBJ2-2; CDR3 length: 14; CDR3 protein: CASSNRVDTGELFF; CDR3 DNA: TGTGCCAGCTCAAACAGGGTCGACACCGGGGAGCTGTTTTTT
clone size: -; V gene: TRBV6-2/TRBV6-3; D gene: -; J gene: TRBJ1-1; CDR3 length: 13; CDR3 protein: CASSYQGGTEAFF; CDR3 DNA: TGTGCCAGCAGTTACCAGGGAGGCACTGAAGCTTTCTTT
clone size: -; V gene: TRBV28; D gene: -; J gene: TRBJ1-2; CDR3 length: 12; CDR3 protein: CASSVREAGYTF; CDR3 DNA: TGTGCCAGCAGTGTTAGGGAGGCTGGCTACACCTTC
clone size: -; V gene: TRBV4-1; D gene: TRBD2; J gene: TRBJ2-2; CDR3 length: 15; CDR3 protein: CASSQLAGIPGELFF; CDR3 DNA: TGCGCCAGCAGCCAGCTAGCGGGGATACCCGGGGAGCTGTTTTTT
clone size: -; V gene: TRBV10-3; D gene: TRBD2; J gene: TRBJ2-5; CDR3 length: 16; CDR3 protein: CAIRPTSGGTQETQYF; CDR3 DNA: TGTGCCATCCGCCCAACTAGCGGGGGCACCCAAGAGACCCAGTACTTC
clone size: -; V gene: TRBV9; D gene: TRBD1; J gene: TRBJ2-1; CDR3 length: 17; CDR3 protein: CASSVVEGAVIYNEQFF; CDR3 DNA: TGTGCCAGCAGCGTAGTCGAGGGGGCGGTAATATACAATGAGCAGTTCTTC
clone size: -; V gene: TRBV5-6; D gene: TRBD2; J gene: TRBJ2-1; CDR3 length: 16; CDR3 protein: CASHYGGLRFYNEQFF; CDR3 DNA: TGTGCCAGCCATTATGGGGGACTACGTTTCTACAATGAGCAGTTCTTC
clone size: -; V gene: TRBV12-5; D gene: -; J gene: TRBJ2-1; CDR3 length: 14; CDR3 protein: CASGLSPVAHEQFF; CDR3 DNA: TGTGCTAGTGGTTTGTCCCCGGTTGCGCATGAGCAGTTCTTC